This TCR beta chain was recovered during a study of shared clonotypes between healthy human individuals. Study details: Per donor, three plates held CD4 naive cells, three held CD4 memory, two held CD8 naive and one held CD8 memory. Study conclusions and caveats: The authors sampled blood alone, and tissue repertoires likely differ. Lower generation probabilities were found for non-shared clonotypes than for those shared by all four donors.

The CDR3 spans 13 residues. Trimming shortened V by 5 bases and J by 7 bases, and 15 bases separated the two germline ends. Looked up from germline, CDR1 is SQVTM and CDR2 is ANQGSEA. Assay execution proceeded at the deep level. Assay: immunoSEQ multiplex PCR; the TCRdb copy retains only in-frame clones and omits some. This repertoire shows fewer than 850,000 clones, 60% to 80% found once; its top ten account for approximately 2%. About this clone: The antigen remains unidentified.

This TCR derives from a young woman in good health. The chain couples TRBV29-1 to TRBJ1-5, with D maybe TRBD1 (5 bases). Sequencing was performed on memory CD4+ T cells sorted from blood. The subset denotes: CD45RA-negative fraction. The CDR3 nucleotides read TGCAGCGTTCAACAGGAATTAGGGCAGCCCCAGCATTTT. This gives the protein CSVQQELGQPQHF.